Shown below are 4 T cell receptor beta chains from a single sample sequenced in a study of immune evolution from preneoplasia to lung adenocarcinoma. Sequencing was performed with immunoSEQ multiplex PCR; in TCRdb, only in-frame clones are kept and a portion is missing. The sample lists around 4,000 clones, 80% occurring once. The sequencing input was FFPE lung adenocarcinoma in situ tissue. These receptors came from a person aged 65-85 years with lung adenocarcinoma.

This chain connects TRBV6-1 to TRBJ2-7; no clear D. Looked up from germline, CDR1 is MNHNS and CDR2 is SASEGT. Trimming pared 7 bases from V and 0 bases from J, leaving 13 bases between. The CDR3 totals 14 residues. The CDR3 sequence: CASTPDGFSYEQYF. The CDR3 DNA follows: TGTGCCAGCACCCCTGACGGTTTCTCCTACGAGCAGTACTTC.

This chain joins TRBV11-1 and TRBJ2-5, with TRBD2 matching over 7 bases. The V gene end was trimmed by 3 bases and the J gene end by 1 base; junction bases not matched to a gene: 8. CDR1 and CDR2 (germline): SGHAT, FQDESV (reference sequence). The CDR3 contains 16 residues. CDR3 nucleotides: TGTGCCAGCAGCTTTGGTGGTAGCGGGCCCCAAGAGACCCAGTACTTC. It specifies CASSFGGSGPQETQYF.

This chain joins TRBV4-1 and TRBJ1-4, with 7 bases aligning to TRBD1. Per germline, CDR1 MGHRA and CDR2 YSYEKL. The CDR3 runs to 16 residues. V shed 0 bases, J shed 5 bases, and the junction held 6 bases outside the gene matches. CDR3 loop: CASSQDRDSQNEKLFF. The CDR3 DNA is TGCGCCAGCAGCCAAGACCGGGACAGCCAGAATGAAAAACTGTTTTTT.

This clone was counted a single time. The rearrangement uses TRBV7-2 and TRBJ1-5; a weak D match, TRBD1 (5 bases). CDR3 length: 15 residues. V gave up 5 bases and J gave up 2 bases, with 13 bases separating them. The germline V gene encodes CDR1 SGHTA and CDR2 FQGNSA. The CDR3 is CASSPHSGGNQPQHF. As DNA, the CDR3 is TGTGCCAGCAGCCCACACTCGGGGGGCAATCAGCCCCAGCATTTT.